One sample yielded the 9 T cell receptor beta chains listed below, sequenced in a study of identical twins. TCRdb reanalysed the 5' RACE reads using MiXCR and keeps one entry per CDR3 protein. The table includes about 460,000 distinct CDR3 sequences, around 14% detected once. The data also belong to a second study, concerning yellow fever vaccine responses in identical twins.

The sample comprised CD4+ T cells sorted from blood. These receptors all stem from a woman aged 18-29 years in good health.

This clonotype was observed a handful of times. The rearrangement links TRBV20-1 to TRBJ2-1; no definite D call. The CDR3 loop spans 11 amino acids. The germline CDR1 and CDR2 sequences are DFQATT and SNEGSKA (reference sequence). The V end lost 3 bases, the J end lost 6 bases, and 6 bases lay between the germline ends. The CDR3 nucleotides read TGCAGTGCTAGGTCCATCAATGAGCAGTTCTTC. It encodes CSARSINEQFF.

Turning to this clonotype: A junction end diverges from the germline sequence, so it may reflect a read error. The rearrangement joins TRBV20-1 to TRBJ2-1, with D possibly matching TRBD2 (5 bases). Germline-derived CDR1 and CDR2 are DFQATT and SNEGSKA (reference sequence). CDR3 size: 16 residues. CDR3 region: CSARDFRGVSYNEQFF. The CDR3 DNA follows: TGCAGTGCTCGAGATTTTCGGGGAGTGAGTTACAATGAGCAGTTCTTC.

This clonotype was counted a few times. V is TRBV5-1 and J is TRBJ2-1; a weak D match, TRBD2 (5 bases). V lost 1 base and J 3 bases, leaving 8 bases between the germline ends. Germline V CDR1 and CDR2: SGHRS, YFSETQ. This CDR3 region has 14 residues. The CDR3 region has the DNA TGCGCCAGCAGCTTGCGACGGGACTACAATGAGCAGTTCTTC. It translates to CASSLRRDYNEQFF.

This clonotype was observed a handful of times. The chain employs TRBV7-9 and TRBJ2-7; no definite D call. Trimming stripped 1 base from V and 0 bases from J, with 7 bases between. The CDR3 contains 14 residues. The V gene's germline CDR1 is SEHNR and CDR2 FQNEAQ (reference sequence). The DNA of the CDR3 is TGTGCCAGCAGCTTAGGGGCAGCCTCCTACGAGCAGTACTTC. Amino acid sequence: CASSLGAASYEQYF.

This clonotype was counted between two and nine times. This chain links TRBV7-2 with TRBJ2-1; perhaps D is TRBD1 or TRBD2 (5 bases each). Between the trimmed V and J ends, which lost 4 bases and 9 bases, there was a span of 19 bases. Germline-derived CDR1 and CDR2 are SGHTA and FQGNSA. There are 15 residues in the CDR3. The CDR3 spells CASSSEGTVVTEQFF. DNA of the CDR3: TGTGCCAGCAGCTCAGAAGGGACCGTAGTAACTGAGCAGTTCTTC.

This clonotype has more than one count but fewer than ten. The chain is built from TRBV7-2 and TRBJ1-1, with a possible D match to TRBD1 (5 bases). CDR3 length: 16 residues. V lost 0 bases and J lost 1, with 12 bases in between. Per the germline V gene, CDR1 is SGHTA and CDR2 is FQGNSA. The CDR3 coding sequence is TGTGCCAGCAGCTTAGCGCCGCCAGGGAAGAACACTGAAGCTTTCTTT. Its translation is CASSLAPPGKNTEAFF. The full variable domain, rest sourced from reference TRBV7-2 and TRBJ1-1, is GAGVSQSPSNKVTEKGKDVELRCDPISGHTALYWYRQSLGQGLEFLIYFQGNSAPDKSGLPSDRFSAERTGGSVSTLTIQRTQQEDSAVYLCASSLAPPGKNTEAFFGQGTRLTVV.

This chain uses TRBV12-3 or TRBV12-4 with TRBJ2-7; 13 nucleotides align to TRBD2. CDR3 length: 17 amino acids. The V and J ends lost 2 bases and 5 bases, in that order; junction bases with no gene match: 9. For the CDR3, the DNA is TGTGCCAGCAGTTTAAAACTAGCGGGAGGGCCTATCGACGAGCAGTACTTC. Its protein is CASSLKLAGGPIDEQYF.

This clonotype occurred a few times. CDR3 residues: CASSRGLAGVDTGELFF. CDR3 nucleotides: TGTGCCAGTAGTCGGGGACTAGCGGGAGTAGACACCGGGGAGCTGTTTTTT. The genes are TRBV19 and TRBJ2-2; 14 bases are shared with TRBD2. The CDR3 runs to 17 residues. Per the germline V gene, CDR1 is LNHDA and CDR2 is SQIVND (reference sequence). Germline trimming cut 5 bases from V and 3 bases from J; bases unmatched to any gene: 5.

The table lists this clonotype with a few counts. The CDR3 loop is CASSLREGMNTEAFF. The CDR3 DNA reads TGTGCCAGCAGCCTGCGGGAAGGCATGAACACTGAAGCTTTCTTT. The chain is built from TRBV3-1 and TRBJ1-1; D remains unclear. CDR1 and CDR2 (germline): LGHDT, YNNKEL (reference sequence). The CDR3 is made up of 15 amino acids. V lost 4 bases and J 0 bases, leaving 12 bases between the germline ends.